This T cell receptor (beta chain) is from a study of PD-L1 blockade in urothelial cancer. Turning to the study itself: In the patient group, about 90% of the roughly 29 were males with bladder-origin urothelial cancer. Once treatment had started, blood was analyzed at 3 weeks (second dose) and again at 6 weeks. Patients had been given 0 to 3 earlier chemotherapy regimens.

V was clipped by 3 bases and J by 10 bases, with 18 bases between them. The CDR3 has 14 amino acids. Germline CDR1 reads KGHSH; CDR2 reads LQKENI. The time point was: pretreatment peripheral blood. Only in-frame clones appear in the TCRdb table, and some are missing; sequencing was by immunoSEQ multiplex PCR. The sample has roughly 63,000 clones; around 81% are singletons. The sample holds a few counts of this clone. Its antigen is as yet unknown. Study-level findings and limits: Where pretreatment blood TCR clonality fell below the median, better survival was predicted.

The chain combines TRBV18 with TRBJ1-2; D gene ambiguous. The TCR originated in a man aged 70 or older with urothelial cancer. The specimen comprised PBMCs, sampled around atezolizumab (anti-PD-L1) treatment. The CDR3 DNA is TGTGCCAGCTCACCTACCGGTTCCGAGGAGTCCTACACCTTC. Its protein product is CASSPTGSEESYTF.